These 21 T cell receptor beta chains originate from one sample sequenced in a study of cytomegalovirus exposure and HLA in healthy donors. Use of 60 Vbeta and 13 Jbeta primers characterized the PCR. Data came from immunoSEQ multiplex PCR; TCRdb stores just in-frame clones and leaves some out. The sample carries about 130,000 clones, 83% recorded once. The sequencing input was PBMCs. The receptors come from a girl aged 2-10 years in good health and CMV-seronegative.

V gene TRBV4-3 combines with J gene TRBJ1-4, with D possibly matching TRBD1 (6 bases). The CDR3 totals 17 residues. V lost 0 bases, J lost 1 base, and 12 bases lay in between. The V gene's germline CDR1 is LGHNA and CDR2 YSLEER. This CDR3 reads CASSQDRLGGTNEKLFF. DNA of the CDR3: TGCGCCAGCAGCCAAGATCGTCTAGGGGGAACTAATGAAAAACTGTTTTTT.

The chain couples TRBV10-3 to TRBJ1-2; D gene uncertain. Germline lookup yields CDR1 ENHRY and CDR2 SYGVKD. CDR3 length: 13 residues. V lost 3 bases, J lost 1 base, and 6 bases lay in between. CDR3 residues: CAISEGVNYGYTF. In nucleotides, the CDR3 is TGTGCCATCAGTGAAGGAGTTAACTATGGCTACACCTTC.

The CDR3 bases are TGTGCCAGCACCCTAGCCGACCTTTACGAGCAGTACTTC. This gives the protein CASTLADLYEQYF. This chain uses TRBV2 with TRBJ2-7, with D perhaps TRBD2 (5 bases). V lost 7 bases and J lost 4, with 14 bases in between. The CDR3 covers 13 residues. Germline CDR1 is SNHLY and CDR2 is FYNNEI.

The chain carries TRBV5-5 and TRBJ2-1; 10 bases are a match to TRBD2. The V gene's germline CDR1 is SGHKS and CDR2 YYEKEE (reference sequence). The V gene end was trimmed by 4 bases and the J gene end by 7 bases; junction bases not matched to a gene: 17. CDR3 length: 18 amino acids. The CDR3 coding sequence is TGTGCCAGCAGCCCAGGAACAGACAGCGGGAGGGCGGCAAATGAGCAGTTCTTC. It specifies CASSPGTDSGRAANEQFF.

This rearrangement joins TRBV11-3 to TRBJ2-7; 7 bases match TRBD1. CDR1 and CDR2 (germline): SGHNT, YENEEA. V gave up 6 bases and J gave up 2 bases; unmatched junction bases: 7. CDR3 length: 14 amino acids. The CDR3 loop reads CASSDRDRPYEQYF. In DNA, the CDR3 is TGTGCCAGCAGTGACCGGGACAGACCCTACGAGCAGTACTTC.

This chain uses TRBV29-1 with TRBJ2-7, with 8 bases fitting TRBD1. Germline-derived CDR1 and CDR2 are SQVTM and ANQGSEA. V gave up 4 bases and J gave up 2 bases; unmatched junction bases: 7. The CDR3 has 14 amino acids. CDR3 loop: CSVGQGARTYEQYF. As DNA, the CDR3 is TGCAGCGTTGGTCAGGGGGCTAGGACCTACGAGCAGTACTTC.

This clone was detected only a few times. The CDR3 loop is CATSERGTSNTGELFF. CDR3 coding DNA: TGTGCCACCTCCGAGCGGGGGACATCGAACACCGGGGAGCTGTTTTTT. The chain uses TRBV7-2 and TRBJ2-2, with 8 nucleotides matching TRBD2. The CDR3 is 16 amino acids. CDR1 and CDR2 from the germline V gene are SGHTA and FQGNSA. J lost 0 bases, V lost 10 bases, and 10 bases had no gene match. The complete variable domain, with remaining parts taken from reference TRBV7-2 and TRBJ2-2, reads GAGVSQSPSNKVTEKGKDVELRCDPISGHTALYWYRQSLGQGLEFLIYFQGNSAPDKSGLPSDRFSAERTGGSVSTLTIQRTQQEDSAVYLCATSERGTSNTGELFFGEGSRLTVL.

The CDR3 spells CASSEAPGYGYTF. DNA of the CDR3: TGTGCCAGCAGCGAGGCACCAGGGTATGGCTACACCTTC. This chain joins TRBV9 and TRBJ1-2, with D possibly TRBD1 on 5 matching bases. With 3 bases removed from V and 5 bases from J, the gap between germline ends came to 11 bases. The CDR3 length is 13 residues. The germline V gene has CDR1 SGDLS and CDR2 YYNGEE.

This sequence joins TRBV13 and TRBJ1-2; 9 positions agree with TRBD1. CDR1 is PRHDT and CDR2 is FYEKMQ in the germline V gene (reference sequence). The CDR3 loop spans 16 amino acids. The junction had 13 bases not matched to a gene; V was cut back by 6 bases and J by 5 bases. Written as DNA, the CDR3 is TGTGCCAGCAGAAGACAGGGGGAGCTCCCAAGTTATGGCTACACCTTC. Translated, it gives CASRRQGELPSYGYTF.

This clone has only one observation. The chain combines TRBV20-1 with TRBJ2-3, with no clear D. CDR1 and CDR2 from the germline V gene are DFQATT and SNEGSKA (reference sequence). Trimming removed 7 bases at V and 5 bases at J, with 7 bases between. The CDR3 extends over 10 amino acids. This chain's CDR3 is CSGRLDTQYF. The CDR3 DNA sequence: TGCAGTGGTCGACTAGATACGCAGTATTTT.

This chain uses TRBV6-6 with TRBJ1-2, with 8 bases identical to TRBD1. Germline V gives CDR1 MNHNY, CDR2 SVGAGI (reference sequence). Trimming cost V 5 bases and J 8 bases; bases outside gene matches: 7. The CDR3 loop spans 13 amino acids. The DNA of the CDR3 is TGTGCCAGCAGTCTTTGGACAGGGAGCGGCTACACCTTC. Residues: CASSLWTGSGYTF.

V and J are TRBV29-1 and TRBJ2-5, with TRBD1 matching 9 bases. With the DNA end fitting TRBJ2-7 better, the J assignment may be wrong. The CDR3 contains 13 residues. Germline V lookup: CDR1 SQVTM, CDR2 ANQGSEA. The CDR3 DNA follows: TGCAGCGTTACCGGGACAGGGAGGTACGAGCAGTACTTC. Encoded protein: CSVTGTGRYEQYF.

The chain recombines TRBV19 with TRBJ2-4; the D gene is possibly TRBD1 (6 bases). Per the germline V gene, CDR1 is LNHDA and CDR2 is SQIVND (reference sequence). The V and J ends lost 6 bases and 6 bases respectively, with 27 bases between them. The CDR3 covers 18 residues. CDR3 nucleotides: TGTGCCAGTAGCCGGGCCCCCCAGGGGTCAGTGACGTTAAACATTCAGTACTTC. Its translation: CASSRAPQGSVTLNIQYF.

The chain combines TRBV7-9 with TRBJ1-2; 8 bases are shared with TRBD1. V trimming: 5 bases; J trimming: 3 bases; junction bases outside the gene matches: 8. This CDR3 comprises 15 residues. Germline V CDR1 and CDR2: SEHNR, FQNEAQ (reference sequence). The CDR3 loop reads CASSPPGQGYYGYTF. In DNA, the CDR3 is TGTGCCAGCAGCCCACCAGGACAGGGATACTATGGCTACACCTTC.

This clone was counted a few times. The V gene is TRBV6-6, the J gene TRBJ2-3; 9 bases map to TRBD2. Trimming at V came to 3 bases and at J to 2 bases, leaving 3 bases not matched to a gene. Germline V CDR1 and CDR2: MNHNY, SVGAGI (reference sequence). The CDR3 runs 15 residues. CDR3 sequence reads: CASSYSGGSTDTQYF. CDR3 nucleotides: TGTGCCAGCAGTTATAGCGGGGGCTCCACAGATACGCAGTATTTT.

This chain joins TRBV7-7 and TRBJ2-1, with 12 bases identical to TRBD2. The CDR3 extends over 14 amino acids. V was pared by 5 bases and J by 8 bases, with 4 bases of the junction left unmatched. Germline lookup yields CDR1 SSHAT and CDR2 FNYEAQ (reference sequence). CDR3 DNA: TGTGCCAGCAGCCCTCGACTAGCGGGAGATGAGCAGTTCTTC. It yields the protein CASSPRLAGDEQFF.

This chain links TRBV25-1 with TRBJ1-5; 8 positions agree with TRBD1. CDR3 length: 16 amino acids. The ends lost 3 bases at V and 0 bases at J; junction bases unmatched: 4. The germline CDR1 and CDR2 sequences are MGHDK and SYGVNS. CDR3 region: CASSETGVDSNQPQHF. As DNA, the CDR3 is TGTGCCAGCAGTGAGACAGGGGTGGATAGCAATCAGCCCCAGCATTTT.

This sequence joins TRBV6-1 and TRBJ2-2; no definite D call. Trimming shortened V by 0 bases and J by 8 bases, and 7 bases separated the two germline ends. In germline, CDR1 is MNHNS, CDR2 SASEGT. The CDR3 covers 13 residues. The CDR3 loop reads CASSEARVGELFF. In DNA, the CDR3 is TGTGCCAGCAGTGAAGCGCGCGTGGGGGAGCTGTTTTTT.

The chain couples TRBV7-3 to TRBJ1-2, with D possibly being TRBD1 (6 bases). The CDR3 runs to 13 residues. Trimming shortened V by 5 bases and J by 6 bases, and 13 bases separated the two germline ends. From germline, CDR1 is SGHTA and CDR2 FQGTGA. The CDR3 protein is CASSLMTGDGYTF. The CDR3 nucleotides read TGTGCCAGCAGCCTTATGACAGGAGATGGCTACACCTTC. Full variable domain (remainder filled in from reference TRBV7-3 and TRBJ1-2): GAGVSQTPSNKVTEKGKYVELRCDPISGHTALYWYRQSLGQGPEFLIYFQGTGAADDSGLPNDRFFAVRPEGSVSTLKIQRTERGDSAVYLCASSLMTGDGYTFGSGTRLTVV.

The rearrangement links TRBV11-2 to TRBJ2-7, with D uncertain. Germline V gene lookup returns CDR1 SGHAT and CDR2 FQNNGV. Trimming removed 1 base at V and 5 bases at J, with 9 bases between. The CDR3 runs 13 residues. The DNA of the CDR3 is TGTGCCAGCAGCTTAGGTAGTTTCCACGAGCAGTACTTC. Its protein product is CASSLGSFHEQYF.

The CDR3 DNA is TGTGCCTGGTTTGCGGGGACAGCCTACAATGAGCAGTTCTTC. It is translated as CAWFAGTAYNEQFF. The J gene is TRBJ2-1, the V gene TRBV30; the D gene is possibly TRBD1 (7 bases). V was cut by 5 bases and J by 2 bases, with 13 bases left in between. The CDR3 totals 14 residues. CDR1 and CDR2 (germline): GTSNPN, SVGIG (reference sequence).